Presented here are 5 T cell receptor beta chains from one specimen sequenced in a study of blood T cell repertoires in COVID-19. Here immunoSEQ multiplex PCR was the method, and the copy in TCRdb shows in-frame clones only, minus some. The table has 140,000 to 150,000 clones, 80% to 90% seen once. The sequenced sample consisted of peripheral blood. The receptors shown here come from a human donor in a cohort sampled during active COVID-19.

This chain uses TRBV5-1 with TRBJ1-1; D not resolved. V lost 2 bases to trimming and J lost 1 base, with 12 bases between them. CDR1 and CDR2 (germline): SGHRS, YFSETQ. This CDR3 has 15 residues. The CDR3 loop reads CASSFSQVPNTEAFF. DNA for the CDR3: TGCGCCAGCAGCTTTAGTCAGGTCCCGAACACTGAAGCTTTCTTT.

J is TRBJ1-1 and V is TRBV25-1; no clear D gene. This CDR3 has 14 residues. CDR1 and CDR2 from the germline V gene are MGHDK and SYGVNS. V dropped 5 bases and J dropped 0 bases, with 10 bases sitting between them. CDR3 sequence: CASSLTFMNTEAFF. In DNA, the CDR3 is TGTGCCAGCAGTTTAACATTTATGAACACTGAAGCTTTCTTT.

This sequence joins TRBV5-1 and TRBJ1-2, with 11 bases lining up with TRBD1. The CDR3 is made up of 14 amino acids. From germline, CDR1 is SGHRS and CDR2 YFSETQ. Unmatched junction bases numbered 2, after V lost 2 bases and J lost 5 bases. CDR3 sequence reads: CASSLGQGAYGYTF. The CDR3 DNA follows: TGCGCCAGCAGCTTAGGACAGGGGGCGTATGGCTACACCTTC.

The chain has TRBV7-9 and TRBJ1-5; 10 nucleotides match TRBD1. Trimming cost V 3 bases and J 5 bases; bases outside gene matches: 4. This CDR3 is built from 15 residues. Germline loops: CDR1 SEHNR, CDR2 FQNEAQ (reference sequence). The CDR3 spells CASSLTGGADQPQHF. DNA for the CDR3: TGTGCCAGCAGCTTGACAGGGGGCGCGGATCAGCCCCAGCATTTT.

The chain employs TRBV5-1 and TRBJ1-2, with D tentatively TRBD1 (6 bases). V dropped 4 bases and J dropped 8 bases, with 21 bases sitting between them. From germline, CDR1 is SGHRS and CDR2 YFSETQ. CDR3 length: 15 amino acids. CDR3 DNA sequence: TGCGCCAGCAGCCTCGAGGGACACAATATGGGCGGCTACACCTTC. It codes for CASSLEGHNMGGYTF.